The clone carrying this T cell receptor beta chain was found many times. These data belong to a study of tumor-infiltrating lymphocytes in primary liver carcinoma. The blood RNA (from unsorted whole blood) was obtained, and germline DNA was also extracted. Making TCR beta cDNA involved around 520 ng total RNA and a constant-region primer. What produced the TCR beta libraries was three nested multiplex PCR rounds using slightly modified ARM-PCR. The two initial PCR rounds, about 9 cycles each, used TRBV1-TRBV30 forward and C-beta reverse primers. TCRdb independently ran MiXCR on the multiplex PCR reads; one entry per CDR3 protein. The data contain approximately 300,000 distinct CDR3 sequences, roughly 60% of them seen just once; the ten biggest clones take up approximately 9.4%. V lost 1 base to trimming and J lost 5 bases, with 12 bases between them. Germline V gene lookup returns CDR1 SGHAT and CDR2 FQNNGV. The CDR3 covers 14 residues.

The source of this sequence is a man aged 40-55 years with primary liver carcinoma and hepatitis B virus infection. The sample comprised peripheral blood. This chain joins TRBV11-2 and TRBJ2-7; D perhaps matches TRBD2 (5 bases). Written as DNA, the CDR3 is TGTGCCAGCAGCTTAGCCATCCGTAGCGACGAGCAGTACTTC. It translates to CASSLAIRSDEQYF.